This T cell receptor (beta chain) was retrieved from a study of blood T cell repertoires in COVID-19. V lost 0 bases to trimming and J lost 1 base, with 7 bases between them. Germline lookup yields CDR1 SGDLS and CDR2 YYNGEE. The CDR3 is 14 amino acids. Authors' data handling: Using reference gene primer amplification, nucleated cell counts were estimated. Libraries were prepared by immunoSEQ multiplex PCR; TCRdb keeps only in-frame clonotypes and omits some of them. That table supplies the V and J calls and clone size; D and trimming were determined from the DNA. The sample has roughly 10,000 clones; around 86% are singletons.

This TCR was sampled from a man aged 65-85 years with active COVID-19. The sample taken for sequencing was peripheral blood. V and J are TRBV9 and TRBJ1-1, with D unclear. CDR3 sequence: CASSVVGENTEAFF. In nucleotides, the CDR3 is TGTGCCAGCAGCGTAGTGGGAGAGAACACTGAAGCTTTCTTT.